The 21 T cell receptor beta chains below were found in one sample sequenced in a study of vaccination effects on CD4 cells after COVID-19. For these TCRs, the target antigens are not known. The protocol was immunoSEQ multiplex PCR, while the TCRdb copy is restricted to in-frame clones and leaves out a portion. The repertoire holds 55,000 to 70,000 clones, with less than 80% as singletons. Antigen-specific CD4+ T cells were first expanded with viral peptide pools by the ViraFEST assay and only then sequenced. Having been cultured for under twelve days, the cells underwent CD4+ T cell isolation. Two doses of BNT162b2 or mRNA-1273 vaccine were administered to participants. This sample comprised CD4+ T cells from PBMCs cultured with HCoV-OC43 spike peptides, obtained after COVID-19 vaccination. Subset in this sample: HCoV-OC43 spike overlapping peptide pool stimulation. Receptors were obtained from a human donor who received a COVID-19 vaccine.

In its sample, this clone was seen a few times. V is TRBV10-3 and J is TRBJ1-1, with TRBD1 matching over 9 bases. Trimming at V came to 6 bases and at J to 1 base, leaving 3 bases not matched to a gene. The CDR3 length is 14 residues. CDR1 is ENHRY, CDR2 SYGVKD, per germline. The CDR3 DNA reads TGTGCCATCAGGGGGACAGGGACGAACACTGAAGCTTTCTTT. Its protein is CAIRGTGTNTEAFF.

This clone was recorded once. The V gene is TRBV7-3, the J gene TRBJ2-1, with 8 bases lining up with TRBD2. Looked up from germline, CDR1 is SGHTA and CDR2 is FQGTGA. With V trimmed by 4 bases and J by 10 bases, 9 bases remained unmatched. CDR3 size: 14 residues. CDR3 DNA sequence: TGTGCCAGCAGCTCCGGGACTCCGGGGGGGGAGCAGTTCTTC. As protein: CASSSGTPGGEQFF. Using reference TRBV7-3 and TRBJ2-1 for the parts outside the CDR3, the full variable domain is GAGVSQTPSNKVTEKGKYVELRCDPISGHTALYWYRQSLGQGPEFLIYFQGTGAADDSGLPNDRFFAVRPEGSVSTLKIQRTERGDSAVYLCASSSGTPGGEQFFGPGTRLTVL.

The chain combines TRBV2 with TRBJ2-6, with TRBD1 identical over 7 bases. This CDR3 contains 15 residues. Germline-derived CDR1 and CDR2 are SNHLY and FYNNEI. J was trimmed by 2 bases and V by 5 bases; bases with no gene match: 3. CDR3 coding DNA: TGTGCCAGCAGTCAACAGGGGCCTGGGGCCAACGTCCTGACTTTC. Protein sequence: CASSQQGPGANVLTF.

The chain links TRBV29-1 to TRBJ2-1; D is unresolved. This CDR3 is 13 amino acids long. Trimming left V 3 bases short and J 7 bases short, with 13 bases between. Germline V gives CDR1 SQVTM, CDR2 ANQGSEA. CDR3 loop: CSVDGPLRNEQFF. The CDR3 coding sequence is TGCAGCGTTGACGGTCCACTCCGGAATGAGCAGTTCTTC.

The chain has TRBV29-1 and TRBJ2-6; 8 bases map to TRBD1. The CDR3 totals 15 residues. Trimming cost V 7 bases and J 0 bases; bases outside gene matches: 5. Looked up from germline, CDR1 is SQVTM and CDR2 is ANQGSEA. This CDR3 reads CSDRGTFSGANVLTF. DNA for the CDR3: TGCAGCGACAGGGGGACTTTCTCTGGGGCCAACGTCCTGACTTTC.

The J gene is TRBJ2-1, the V gene TRBV5-1; D unresolved. CDR1 and CDR2 from the germline V gene are SGHRS and YFSETQ. Trimming took off 1 base at V and 10 bases at J, with 21 bases between the two ends. The CDR3 sequence is 16 residues long. The CDR3 loop reads CASSLRASDLGWEQFF. In DNA, the CDR3 is TGCGCCAGCAGCTTGAGGGCTTCGGATCTCGGATGGGAGCAGTTCTTC.

The rearrangement joins TRBV6-5 to TRBJ1-1, with D maybe TRBD1 (5 bases). Germline V gives CDR1 MNHEY, CDR2 SVGAGI. V was shortened by 6 bases and J by 1 base, with 12 bases between the two germline ends. The CDR3 spans 14 residues. Written as DNA, the CDR3 is TGTGCCAGCAGACTTGGAGGGGAGAACACTGAAGCTTTCTTT. This codes for CASRLGGENTEAFF.

V usage is TRBV24-1 and J usage is TRBJ2-5; tentative D call: TRBD1 (5 bases). CDR1 and CDR2 from the germline V gene are KGHDR and SFDVKD. Between the trimmed V and J ends, which lost 6 bases and 4 bases, there was a span of 11 bases. This CDR3 spans 13 amino acids. CDR3 sequence (DNA): TGTGCCACCAGTAGACCAGGGCGAGAGACCCAGTACTTC. It is translated as CATSRPGRETQYF.

V usage is TRBV19 and J usage is TRBJ2-5, with D tentatively TRBD2 (7 bases). The germline CDR1 and CDR2 sequences are LNHDA and SQIVND (reference sequence). This CDR3 region has 14 residues. Trimming stripped 3 bases from V and 6 bases from J, with 14 bases between. CDR3 sequence reads: CASSIDWGGQTQYF. The CDR3 nucleotides read TGTGCCAGTAGTATCGACTGGGGGGGGCAGACCCAGTACTTC.

The V call is TRBV18, the J call TRBJ1-2; 9 bases map to TRBD1. Germline CDR1 reads KGHSH; CDR2 reads LQKENI. The CDR3 consists of 16 residues. J was trimmed by 5 bases and V by 2 bases; bases with no gene match: 9. CDR3 nucleotides: TGTGCCAGCTCACCATACCAAGGACAGGGGAAGTATGGCTACACCTTC. Its translation is CASSPYQGQGKYGYTF.

The table lists this clone with a count of one. V gene TRBV6-6 combines with J gene TRBJ1-1; D may be TRBD1 (5 bases). The CDR3 extends over 14 amino acids. CDR1 and CDR2 from the germline V gene are MNHNY and SVGAGI (reference sequence). The V and J ends lost 7 bases and 1 base respectively, with 13 bases between them. For the CDR3, the DNA is TGTGCCAGCACCCCGGGACGTCGGAACACTGAAGCTTTCTTT. Translation: CASTPGRRNTEAFF.

The chain has TRBV21-1 and TRBJ2-5; the table gives TRBD1 as D, unverified against the DNA. TRBV21-1 is described as a pseudogene. The CDR3 is 16 amino acids. Written as DNA, the CDR3 is TGTGCCAGCAGCAAATCCTCCGGACAGGGACAAGAGACCCAGTACTTC. Its protein is CASSKSSGQGQETQYF.

The chain uses TRBV6-5 and TRBJ2-7; TRBD1 matches 7 bases. Losses at the gene ends were 5 bases for V and 4 bases for J; bases not matched to a gene: 5. The CDR3 totals 13 residues. Germline V gene lookup returns CDR1 MNHEY and CDR2 SVGAGI. The CDR3 DNA reads as TGTGCCAGCAGTCAGACAGGGAGTTACGAGCAGTACGTC. This codes for CASSQTGSYEQYV.

The sample holds a few counts of this clone. The chain uses TRBV2 and TRBJ2-3; 10 bases are a match to TRBD1. The ends lost 4 bases at V and 8 bases at J; junction bases unmatched: 6. The CDR3 loop spans 14 amino acids. Germline V gives CDR1 SNHLY, CDR2 FYNNEI. In DNA form, the CDR3 reads TGTGCCAGCAGTGGCAGGACAGGGGGACTTACGCAGTATTTT. Translation gives CASSGRTGGLTQYF. Combining the CDR3 with reference TRBV2 and TRBJ2-3 gives the whole variable domain EPEVTQTPSHQVTQMGQEVILRCVPISNHLYFYWYRQILGQKVEFLVSFYNNEISEKSEIFDDQFSVERPDGSNFTLKIRSTKLEDSAMYFCASSGRTGGLTQYFGPGTRLTVL.

Only one count was recorded for this clone. The chain has TRBV6-5 and TRBJ1-2; unclear D gene. The ends were cut back, 4 bases at V and 8 bases at J, with 20 bases in the middle. Germline-derived CDR1 and CDR2 are MNHEY and SVGAGI. The CDR3 is 15 amino acids. CDR3 DNA sequence: TGTGCCAGCAGTTCCCCGGGCGGGAAGGTCGGGGGCTACACCTTC. Translating gives CASSSPGGKVGGYTF.

This clone was found a few times. The chain has TRBV5-1 and TRBJ2-2; D is possibly TRBD1 (7 bases). Germline CDR1 and CDR2: SGHRS and YFSETQ. The CDR3 extends over 17 amino acids. Trimming cost V 0 bases and J 1 base, with 13 bases left between them. The CDR3 coding sequence is TGCGCCAGCAGCTTGGTAATGCAGGGGGGGAACACCGGGGAGCTGTTTTTT. It encodes CASSLVMQGGNTGELFF.

The gene calls are TRBV10-2 and TRBJ1-6; maybe TRBD1 (5 bases). Germline values: CDR1 WSHSY, CDR2 SAAADI. This CDR3 has 13 amino acids. Trimming took off 4 bases at V and 7 bases at J, with 8 bases between the two ends. CDR3 bases: TGCGCCAGCAGTGCCGCAGGGAATTCACCCCTCCACTTT. Protein sequence: CASSAAGNSPLHF.

The rearrangement uses TRBV30 and TRBJ1-2; TRBD1 is a possible D gene (5 bases). The ends were cut back, 3 bases at V and 7 bases at J, with 15 bases in the middle. Germline CDR1 reads GTSNPN; CDR2 reads SVGIG (reference sequence). The CDR3 totals 13 residues. This chain's CDR3 is CAWSGGIRSGYTF. Written as DNA, the CDR3 is TGTGCCTGGAGCGGGGGAATTCGGTCTGGCTACACCTTC.

V gene TRBV6-5 combines with J gene TRBJ2-5; 7 bases fit TRBD2. The CDR3 extends over 15 amino acids. The V and J ends lost 3 bases and 4 bases, in that order; junction bases with no gene match: 8. Germline assignment: CDR1 MNHEY and CDR2 SVGAGI. CDR3: CASSYRRTSIETQYF. In DNA, the CDR3 is TGTGCCAGCAGTTATCGGCGGACTAGTATAGAGACCCAGTACTTC.

This clone appeared once. The genes are TRBV29-1 and TRBJ2-6; either TRBD1 or TRBD2 may supply D (6 bases each). The V end lost 6 bases, the J end lost 0 bases, and 24 bases lay between the germline ends. The CDR3 consists of 19 residues. CDR1 is SQVTM and CDR2 is ANQGSEA in the germline V gene. The chain's CDR3 is CSVLGGSPTPSSGANVLTF. The CDR3 bases are TGCAGCGTGCTGGGGGGCAGCCCAACCCCTAGCTCTGGGGCCAACGTCCTGACTTTC. The full variable domain, completed using reference TRBV29-1 and TRBJ2-6, is SAVISQKPSRDICQRGTSLTIQCQVDSQVTMMFWYRQQPGQSLTLIATANQGSEATYESGFVIDKFPISRPNLTFSTLTVSNMSPEDSSIYLCSVLGGSPTPSSGANVLTFGAGSRLTVL.

The rearrangement joins TRBV5-6 to TRBJ1-1; TRBD1 might be the D (6 bases). Per the germline V gene, CDR1 is SGHDT and CDR2 is YYEEEE. This CDR3 has 15 residues. The V end was cut by 2 bases, the J end by 8 bases, with 19 bases between. This CDR3 reads CASSLYSGASGEAFF. In DNA form, the CDR3 reads TGTGCCAGCAGCTTATACTCAGGGGCATCGGGGGAAGCTTTCTTT. Based on the CDR3 plus reference TRBV5-6 and TRBJ1-1, the full variable domain is DAGVTQSPTHLIKTRGQQVTLRCSPKSGHDTVSWYQQALGQGPQFIFQYYEEEERQRGNFPDRFSGHQFPNYSSELNVNALLLGDSALYLCASSLYSGASGEAFFGQGTRLTVV.